The rows below give T cell receptor beta chains drawn from one sample of a study of blood T cell repertoires in COVID-19. Sequencing was performed with immunoSEQ multiplex PCR; in TCRdb, only in-frame clones are kept and a portion is missing. Of some 140,000 clones listed, around 78% are singletons. Material: peripheral blood. These receptors originate from a man older than 75 with acute or convalescent COVID-19. The CDR3 runs from the conserved cysteine through the conserved F or W. D genes are given only for firm matches. Clone size is not always given. Where it is, it says once, few, many or a class for expanded clones.

>.|TRBV6-2/TRBV6-3|TRBD1|TRBJ1-2
TGTGCCAGCAGTTACTCGGCAGGGGGCCCGGCTAACTATGGCTACACCTTC
CASSYSAGGPANYGYTF
>.|TRBV13|TRBD1|TRBJ1-2
TGTGCCAGCAGCTTAGTATTGGGGGGACAGTCGCCTCAAAACTATGGCTACACCTTC
CASSLVLGGQSPQNYGYTF
>once|TRBV19|TRBD1|TRBJ2-6
TGTGCCAGTAGTGTCAACAGGGGGCAGAACGTCCTGACTTTC
CASSVNRGQNVLTF
>.|TRBV28|.|TRBJ1-3
TGTGCCAGCAGGAGCCAAGTCGGAAACACCATATATTTT
CASRSQVGNTIYF
>.|TRBV5-6|TRBD1|TRBJ1-4
TGTGCCAGCAGCCCGGGACAGGGGCCGAATGAAAAACTGTTTTTT
CASSPGQGPNEKLFF
>.|TRBV27|.|TRBJ1-5
TGTGCCAGCAGTTTCGGCGGGGGGCAGCCCCAGCATTTT
CASSFGGGQPQHF
>many|TRBV3-1/TRBV3-2|TRBD2|TRBJ2-2
TGTGCCAGCAGCCTTATAGCGGGGGTCACCGGGGAGCTGTTTTTT
CASSLIAGVTGELFF
>.|TRBV5-1|.|TRBJ2-2
TGCGCCAGCAGCACCATGAGAGACAGCGGGACCGGGGAGCTGTTTTTT
CASSTMRDSGTGELFF
>.|TRBV7-9|.|TRBJ1-2
TGTGCCAGCAGCTTATTGGCAGGGGACGGCGGTGGCTACACCTTC
CASSLLAGDGGGYTF
>.|TRBV3-1/TRBV3-2|.|TRBJ2-2
TGTGCCAGCACCCCCCCGGGATTCACCGGGGAGCTGTTTTTT
CASTPPGFTGELFF
>.|TRBV18|TRBD1|TRBJ1-2
TGTGCCAGCTCACCGGGACAGCAATCGGGCTATGGCTACACCTTC
CASSPGQQSGYGYTF
>.|TRBV25-1|.|TRBJ1-2
TGTGCCAGCAGTGAAATCGTGGCAGGCCCCTATGGCTACACCTTC
CASSEIVAGPYGYTF
>once|TRBV5-6|.|TRBJ1-4
TGTGCCAGCTCCTCCATAGCAACTAATGAAAAACTGTTTTTT
CASSSIATNEKLFF
>.|TRBV7-8|TRBD1|TRBJ1-5
TGTGCCAGCAGCATCGGGACAGTCAATCAGCCCCAGCATTTT
CASSIGTVNQPQHF
>.|TRBV2|.|TRBJ2-3
TGTGCCGTGGCTAGTGGGGCGGCTGGTACGCAGTATTTT
CAVASGAAGTQYF
>.|TRBV19|.|TRBJ1-1
TGTGCCAGTAGTAGAGACGGTGAAGATACTGAAGCTTTCTTT
CASSRDGEDTEAFF
>.|TRBV18|.|TRBJ1-1
TGTGCCAGCTCATTCAGGGTAGGGGACACTGAAGCTTTCTTT
CASSFRVGDTEAFF
>.|TRBV7-2|.|TRBJ2-1
TGTGCCAGCAGCGCGCAGGGTCTAGGCAATGAGCAGTTCTTC
CASSAQGLGNEQFF
>.|TRBV7-6|.|TRBJ1-2
TGTGCCAGCAGCTTCAGGACACCTAACTATGGCTACACCTTC
CASSFRTPNYGYTF
>.|TRBV5-1|TRBD1|TRBJ1-4
TGCGCCAGCAGCCCCGGACAGGGCGGGTTGGGGGAACTGTTTTTT
CASSPGQGGLGELFF
>.|TRBV24-1|.|TRBJ2-3
TGTGCCACCAGTGATGGGTCCGGCGACACCTGGCAGTATTTT
CATSDGSGDTWQYF
>.|TRBV7-9|TRBD1|TRBJ2-2
TGTGCCAGCAGCCCGGGGACAGGGGGAAGGACCGGGGAGCTGTTTTTT
CASSPGTGGRTGELFF
>.|TRBV6-5|.|TRBJ1-2
TGTGCCAGCAGTTACTCCGGGAACTATGGCTACACCTTC
CASSYSGNYGYTF
>.|TRBV12-3/TRBV12-4|.|TRBJ1-1
TGTGCCAGCACCCGGAGAAGTATCACTGAAGCTTTCTTT
CASTRRSITEAFF
>.|TRBV5-1|.|TRBJ1-4
TGCGCCAGCAGCTCTGGCAGATCTAATGAAAAACTGTTTTTT
CASSSGRSNEKLFF
>.|TRBV18|.|TRBJ1-2
TGTGCCAGCTCACCGGAGTATGACTATGGCTACACCTTC
CASSPEYDYGYTF
>once|TRBV12-3/TRBV12-4|TRBD1|TRBJ1-2
TGTGCCATCGAACGACCGGGACAGGGACGCTACACCTTC
CAIERPGQGRYTF
>.|TRBV11-2|.|TRBJ1-1
TGTGCCAGCAGCACCCGACAGATGAACACTGAAGCTTTCTTT
CASSTRQMNTEAFF
>once|TRBV30|TRBD1|TRBJ2-7
TGTGCCTGGAGAAGGACAGGGAACTACGAGCAGTACTTC
CAWRRTGNYEQYF
>.|TRBV27|.|TRBJ2-7
TGTGCCAGCAGTTTTTCCGGTTACTACGAGCAGTACTTC
CASSFSGYYEQYF
>.|TRBV2|TRBD1|TRBJ1-5
TGTGCCAGCAGCGCGACTGGGACAGTTTATAGCAATCAGCCCCAGCATTTT
CASSATGTVYSNQPQHF
>.|TRBV3-1/TRBV3-2|.|TRBJ1-1
TGTGCCAGCAGCTCCCTCGCGGGAACTGAAGCTTTCTTT
CASSSLAGTEAFF
>.|TRBV20-1|TRBD1|TRBJ1-1
TGCAGTGCTAGTGTACAGGGGGATGGGGGAGCTTTCTTT
CSASVQGDGGAFF
>.|TRBV2|TRBD1|TRBJ1-1
TGTGCCAGCAGTGAACTCGGCAGGGGGCTGACTGAAGCTTTCTTT
CASSELGRGLTEAFF
>.|TRBV28|.|TRBJ1-6
TGTGCCAGCAGTTTGCCAGGATCACCCCTCCACTTT
CASSLPGSPLHF
>.|TRBV4-1|.|TRBJ1-2
TGCGCCAGCAGCCAAGAGTGGCAGAGCTACACCTTC
CASSQEWQSYTF
>once|TRBV24-1|.|TRBJ1-5
TGTGCCACCAGTGACCCCGGACAGCTCAATCAGCCCCAGCATTTT
CATSDPGQLNQPQHF
>.|TRBV29-1|TRBD2|TRBJ2-7
TGCAGCGTTGTAAGGGCGGGGGGGCTCTCCGAGCAGTACTTC
CSVVRAGGLSEQYF
>.|TRBV6-5|.|TRBJ1-2
TGTGCCAGCCTAGCCCAGGCGGGCGACTATGGCTACACCTTC
CASLAQAGDYGYTF
>.|TRBV5-1|.|TRBJ2-1
TGCGCCAGCAGCGGGACTGGTTCCTACAATGAGCAGTTCTTC
CASSGTGSYNEQFF
>.|TRBV20-1|.|TRBJ2-2
TGCAGTGCTAGTATGACAACCGGGGAGCTGTTTTTT
CSASMTTGELFF
>.|TRBV25-1|.|TRBJ1-1
TGTGCCAGCAGCGGGTCCGGGAACACTGAAGCTTTCTTT
CASSGSGNTEAFF
>.|TRBV7-9|TRBD1|TRBJ2-1
TGTGCCAGCAGCCTCCTGACAGGGTCCTACAATGAGCAGTTCTTC
CASSLLTGSYNEQFF
>once|TRBV7-8|.|TRBJ2-5
TGTGCCAGCAGCTCAAATGTATTTGGGCAGTACCCTCAAGAGACCCAGTACTTC
CASSSNVFGQYPQETQYF
>.|TRBV18|.|TRBJ1-1
TGTGCCAGCTCACCAGGCGACAGGAGGGAAGCTTTCTTT
CASSPGDRREAFF
>few|TRBV6-2/TRBV6-3|TRBD1|TRBJ1-2
TGTGCCAGCAGCCTTACAGGGGACTATGGCTACACCTTC
CASSLTGDYGYTF
>.|TRBV24-1|TRBD1|TRBJ2-1
TGTGCCACCAGGAGGGGACAGGGTGATCATGAGCAGTTCTTC
CATRRGQGDHEQFF
>.|TRBV10-1|.|TRBJ1-2
TGCGCCAGCAGTGATTCGGGGTTCGGTGGCTACACCTTC
CASSDSGFGGYTF
>.|TRBV18|.|TRBJ1-4
TGTGCCAGCTCAGTGCGGGCTCGAGAAAAACTGTTTTTT
CASSVRAREKLFF
>.|TRBV11-2|TRBD2|TRBJ2-7
TGTGCCAGCAGCTTACCTCAAGCGGGGATCTCCTCCTACGAGCAGTACTTC
CASSLPQAGISSYEQYF
>.|TRBV5-1|.|TRBJ2-5
TGCGCCAGCAGCCCGACCGGCGGGGAGACCCAGTACTTC
CASSPTGGETQYF
>.|TRBV5-1|TRBD2|TRBJ2-1
TGCGCCAGCAGCTTGTGGGGACCTAGCGGGACCATCTCCTACAATGAGCAGTTCTTC
CASSLWGPSGTISYNEQFF
>.|TRBV30|TRBD1|TRBJ2-1
TGTGCCTGGAGTTTAACAGGGGCAGGGGAGCAGTTCTTC
CAWSLTGAGEQFF